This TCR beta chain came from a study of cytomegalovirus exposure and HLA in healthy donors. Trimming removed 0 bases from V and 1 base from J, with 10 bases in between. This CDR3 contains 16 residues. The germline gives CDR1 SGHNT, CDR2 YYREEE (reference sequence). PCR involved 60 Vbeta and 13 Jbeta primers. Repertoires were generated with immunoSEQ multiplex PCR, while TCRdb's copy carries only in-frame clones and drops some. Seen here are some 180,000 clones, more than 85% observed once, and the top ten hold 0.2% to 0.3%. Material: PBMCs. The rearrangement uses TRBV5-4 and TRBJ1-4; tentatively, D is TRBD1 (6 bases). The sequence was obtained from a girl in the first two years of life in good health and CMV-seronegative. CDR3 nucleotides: TGTGCCAGCAGCTTGGGGGCAGGGGTAACTAATGAAAAACTGTTTTTT. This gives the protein CASSLGAGVTNEKLFF.